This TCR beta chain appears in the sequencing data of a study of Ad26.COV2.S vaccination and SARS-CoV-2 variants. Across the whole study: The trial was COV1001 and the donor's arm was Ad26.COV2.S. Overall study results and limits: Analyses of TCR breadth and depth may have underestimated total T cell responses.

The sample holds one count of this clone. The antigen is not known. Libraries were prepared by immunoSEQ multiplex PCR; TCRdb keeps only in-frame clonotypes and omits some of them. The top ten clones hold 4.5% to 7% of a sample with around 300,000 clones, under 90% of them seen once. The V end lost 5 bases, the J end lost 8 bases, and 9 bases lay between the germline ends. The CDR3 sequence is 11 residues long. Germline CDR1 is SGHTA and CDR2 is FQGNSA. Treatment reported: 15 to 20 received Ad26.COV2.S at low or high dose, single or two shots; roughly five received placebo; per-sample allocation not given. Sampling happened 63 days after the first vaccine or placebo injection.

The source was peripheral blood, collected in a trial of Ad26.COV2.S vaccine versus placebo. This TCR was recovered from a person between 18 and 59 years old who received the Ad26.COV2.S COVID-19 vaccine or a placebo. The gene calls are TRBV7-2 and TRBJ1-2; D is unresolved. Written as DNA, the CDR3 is TGTGCCAGCAGCCCGGGAGAGGGCTACACCTTC. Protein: CASSPGEGYTF.